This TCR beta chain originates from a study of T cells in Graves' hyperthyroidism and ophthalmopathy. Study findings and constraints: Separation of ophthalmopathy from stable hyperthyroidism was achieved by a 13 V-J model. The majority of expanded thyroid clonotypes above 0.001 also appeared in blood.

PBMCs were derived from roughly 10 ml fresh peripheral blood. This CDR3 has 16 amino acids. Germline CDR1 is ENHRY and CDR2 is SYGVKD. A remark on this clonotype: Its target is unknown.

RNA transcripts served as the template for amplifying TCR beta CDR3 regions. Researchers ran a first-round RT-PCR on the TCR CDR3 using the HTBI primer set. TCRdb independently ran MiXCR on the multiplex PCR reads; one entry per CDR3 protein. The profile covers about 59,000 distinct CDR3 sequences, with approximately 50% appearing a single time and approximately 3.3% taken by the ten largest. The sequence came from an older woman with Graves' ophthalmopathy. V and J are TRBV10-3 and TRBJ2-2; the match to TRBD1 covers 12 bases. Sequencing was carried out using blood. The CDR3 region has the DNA TGTGCTACCCACACCGGGACAGGGGGCCCCACCGGGGAGCTGTTTTTT. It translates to CATHTGTGGPTGELFF.